This T cell receptor beta chain was captured in a study of blood T cell repertoires in COVID-19. Study at large: Whether acute or convalescent, the COVID-19 samples came from the United States, Italy and Spain. The cDNA or gDNA used as material had been derived from T cells, B-cell-depleted T cells, or PBMCs.

Per the original data handling: Amplification with reference gene primers provided the estimates of nucleated cell counts. Profiling relied on immunoSEQ multiplex PCR, and the TCRdb table lists in-frame clones only, not all of them. That table is the source of V, J and clone size, and D and trimming were worked out from the DNA. The sample has 150,000 or so clones, more than 65% seen once; the top ten hold about 5.3%. Those enrolled, adults aged 18 to 89 years, came from about two dozen US areas. V dropped 4 bases and J dropped 3; count of bases not matched to a gene: 6. The CDR3 covers 15 residues. This receptor was identified in a woman aged 40 to 49 with acute COVID-19. J is TRBJ2-7 and V is TRBV23-1, with 10 positions matching TRBD2. TRBV23-1 is labeled an ORF, and its function is uncertain. Sequenced sample: PBMCs or T cells enriched from blood (not recorded which). As DNA, the CDR3 is TGCGCCAGCAGTCGGACTAGCGGAGAACACTACGAGCAGTACGTC. Translating it yields CASSRTSGEHYEQYV.